This T cell receptor beta chain was obtained from a study of T cell repertoires in cytomegalovirus infection. For the study at large: Public signatures in TCR beta pointed to CMV infection and matching HLA type.

This clonotype was detected only a few times. The antigen is unknown. Germline V lookup: CDR1 SGHDN, CDR2 FVKESK. CDR3 length: 14 residues. Trimming took 3 bases from V and 1 from J, leaving 9 bases between them. Regarding the study as a whole: Within the response measured ex vivo, HLA-C-restricted CMV-specific TCR beta clonotypes were dominant. Using cumulative public TCR beta family frequency, the authors identified those who carried CMV together with the relevant HLA.

MiXCR, applied by TCRdb to the reads, yields one record per CDR3 protein. The sample yields more than 650,000 distinct CDR3 sequences, roughly a third seen once. This receptor was identified in a human donor in good health (CMV status not recorded). Some clones in this sample may be carry-over from other donors' samples. This chain links TRBV14 with TRBJ2-5; D is unclear. Sequencing was done on a sample of PBMCs. CDR3 amino acids: CASSQYQPQETQYF. In DNA form, the CDR3 reads TGTGCCAGCAGCCAGTACCAGCCCCAAGAGACCCAGTACTTC.